This T cell receptor (beta chain) was sequenced in a study of read filtering for tumor transcriptome and immune sequencing. Study-wide context: Patients were 17 male and 11 to 15 female, mean age 65.9 years, range about 47 to 85. DNase treatment preceded whole-transcriptome library preparation. TCR-mapped reads were about 4.05 to 10.27 million with IR-seq versus roughly 75 to 1,400 with RNA-seq.

General study findings and limits: Compared with RNA-seq, IR-seq gave much higher clonotype depth and reliability.

This library used roughly 400 ng RNA and molecular barcoded adaptors spanning alpha/delta and beta/gamma chains. TCRdb reprocessed the reads with MiXCR, giving one entry per CDR3 protein. The sample has about 130,000 distinct CDR3 sequences; roughly 13% are singletons. This clonotype was counted between two and nine times. Its antigen is unidentified. CDR1 DFQATT and CDR2 SNEGSKA come from the germline V gene (reference sequence). This CDR3 spans 13 amino acids. Trimming shortened V by 6 bases and J by 8 bases, and 17 bases separated the two germline ends. The V call is TRBV20-1, the J call TRBJ2-4, with D possibly being TRBD1 or TRBD2 (5 bases each). The TCR comes from a donor at least 40 years old with multiple myeloma. The sample taken for sequencing was a population of CD138-negative cells sorted from bone marrow. The CDR3 DNA follows: TGCAGTGCCGAGAGAGGGGCGGAATACATTCAGTACTTC. The encoded protein is CSAERGAEYIQYF.